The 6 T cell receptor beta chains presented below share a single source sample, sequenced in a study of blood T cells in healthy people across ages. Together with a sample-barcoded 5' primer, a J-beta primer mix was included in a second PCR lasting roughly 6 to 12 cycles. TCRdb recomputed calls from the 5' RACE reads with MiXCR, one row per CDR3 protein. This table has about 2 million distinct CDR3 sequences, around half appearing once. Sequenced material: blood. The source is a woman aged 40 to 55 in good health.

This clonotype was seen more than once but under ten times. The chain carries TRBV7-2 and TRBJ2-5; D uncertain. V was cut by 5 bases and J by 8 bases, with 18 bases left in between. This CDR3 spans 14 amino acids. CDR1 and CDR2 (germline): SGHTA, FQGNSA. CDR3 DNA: TGTGCCAGCAGCCCCCCAGTCAGCGACCTCACCCAGTACTTC. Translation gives CASSPPVSDLTQYF.

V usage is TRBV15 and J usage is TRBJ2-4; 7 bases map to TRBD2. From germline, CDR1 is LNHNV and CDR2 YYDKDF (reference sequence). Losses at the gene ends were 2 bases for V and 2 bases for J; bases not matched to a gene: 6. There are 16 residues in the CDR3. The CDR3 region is CATSRPGRGPKNIQYF. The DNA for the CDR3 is TGTGCCACCAGCAGACCAGGGAGGGGCCCCAAAAACATTCAGTACTTC.

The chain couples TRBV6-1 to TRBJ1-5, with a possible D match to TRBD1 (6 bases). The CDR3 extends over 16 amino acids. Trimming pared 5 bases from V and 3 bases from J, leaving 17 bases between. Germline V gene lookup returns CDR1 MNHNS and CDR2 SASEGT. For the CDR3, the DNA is TGTGCCAGCAGTCAGGAGGGGGGAAGATACAATCAGCCCCAGCATTTT. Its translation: CASSQEGGRYNQPQHF.

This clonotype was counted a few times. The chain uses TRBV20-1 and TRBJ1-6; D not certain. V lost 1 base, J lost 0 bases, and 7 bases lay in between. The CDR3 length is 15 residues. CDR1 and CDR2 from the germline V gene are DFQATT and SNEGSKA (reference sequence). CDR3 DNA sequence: TGCAGTGCTAGAGTGGGCAGCTCCTATAATTCACCCCTCCACTTT. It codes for CSARVGSSYNSPLHF.

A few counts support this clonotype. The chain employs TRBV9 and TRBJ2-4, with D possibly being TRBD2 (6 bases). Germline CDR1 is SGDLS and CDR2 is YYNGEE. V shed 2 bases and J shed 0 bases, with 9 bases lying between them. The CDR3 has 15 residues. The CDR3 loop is CASSVGGRAKNIQYF. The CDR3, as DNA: TGTGCCAGCAGCGTGGGGGGTAGAGCCAAAAACATTCAGTACTTC.

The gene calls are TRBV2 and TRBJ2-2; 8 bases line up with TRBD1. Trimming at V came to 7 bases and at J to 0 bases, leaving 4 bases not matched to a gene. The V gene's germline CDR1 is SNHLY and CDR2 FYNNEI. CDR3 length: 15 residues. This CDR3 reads CASTDRGSNTGELFF. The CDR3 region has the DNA TGTGCCAGCACAGACAGGGGTTCGAACACCGGGGAGCTGTTTTTT.